The following is a TCR beta chain sequence with its context. The junction had 4 bases not matched to a gene; V was cut back by 8 bases and J by 0 bases. Germline V gene sequence: CDR1 MDHEN, CDR2 SYDVKM. The CDR3 length is 16 residues. This entry comes from a study of resident and recirculating memory T cells in vitiligo. The protocol was immunoSEQ multiplex PCR, while the TCRdb copy is restricted to in-frame clones and leaves out a portion. The repertoire holds roughly 80,000 clones, with approximately 90% as singletons. The V and J genes are TRBV28 and TRBJ2-6; TRBD1 matches 10 bases. The receptor was derived from a male donor with vitiligo. The sample comprised blood. Here the CDR3 DNA reads TGTGCCAGCGGGGGACAGGGGTACTCTGGGGCCAACGTCCTGACTTTC. It is translated as CASGGQGYSGANVLTF.